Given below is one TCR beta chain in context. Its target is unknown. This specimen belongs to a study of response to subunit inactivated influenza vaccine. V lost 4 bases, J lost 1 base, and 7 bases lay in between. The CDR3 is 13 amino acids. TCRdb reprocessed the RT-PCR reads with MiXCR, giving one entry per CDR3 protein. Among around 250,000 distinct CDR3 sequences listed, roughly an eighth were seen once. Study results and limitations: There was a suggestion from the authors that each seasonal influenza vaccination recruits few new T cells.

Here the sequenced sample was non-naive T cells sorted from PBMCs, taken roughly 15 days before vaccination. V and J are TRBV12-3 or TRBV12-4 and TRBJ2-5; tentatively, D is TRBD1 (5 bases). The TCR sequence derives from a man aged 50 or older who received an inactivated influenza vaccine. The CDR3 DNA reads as TGTGCCAGCAGTTGGGGCTTCCAAGAGACCCAGTACTTC. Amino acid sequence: CASSWGFQETQYF.